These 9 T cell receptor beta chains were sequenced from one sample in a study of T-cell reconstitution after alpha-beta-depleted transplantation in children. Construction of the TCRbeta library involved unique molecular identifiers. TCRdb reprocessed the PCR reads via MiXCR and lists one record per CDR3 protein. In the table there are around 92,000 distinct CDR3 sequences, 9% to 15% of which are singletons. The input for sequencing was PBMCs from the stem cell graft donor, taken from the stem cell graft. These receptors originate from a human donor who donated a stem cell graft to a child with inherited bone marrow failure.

CDR3 nucleotide sequence: TGCGCCAGCAGCCCATCAAGCGGGAGGGCCGGTAATGAGCAGTTCTTC. Protein: CASSPSSGRAGNEQFF. The chain uses TRBV5-1 and TRBJ2-1; 10 bases are shared with TRBD2. V shed 4 bases, J shed 7 bases, and the junction held 11 bases outside the gene matches. Germline lookup yields CDR1 SGHRS and CDR2 YFSETQ. The CDR3 consists of 16 residues.

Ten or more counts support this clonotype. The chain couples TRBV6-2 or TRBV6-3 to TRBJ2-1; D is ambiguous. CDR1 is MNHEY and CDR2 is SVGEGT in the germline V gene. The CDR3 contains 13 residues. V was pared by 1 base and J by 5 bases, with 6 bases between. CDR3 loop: CASSYFADNEQFF. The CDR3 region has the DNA TGTGCCAGCAGTTACTTTGCGGACAATGAGCAGTTCTTC.

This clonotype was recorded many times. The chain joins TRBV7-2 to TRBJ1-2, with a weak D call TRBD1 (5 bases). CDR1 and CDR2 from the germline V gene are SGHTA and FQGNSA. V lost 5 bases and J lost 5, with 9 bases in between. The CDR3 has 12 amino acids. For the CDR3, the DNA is TGTGCCAGCAGCCCCGGACAATATGGCTACACCTTC. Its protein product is CASSPGQYGYTF.

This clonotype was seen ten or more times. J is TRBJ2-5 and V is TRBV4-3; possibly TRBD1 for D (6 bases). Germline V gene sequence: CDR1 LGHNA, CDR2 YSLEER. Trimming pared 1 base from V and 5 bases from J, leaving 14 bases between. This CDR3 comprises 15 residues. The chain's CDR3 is CASSQGAGAGETQYF. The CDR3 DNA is TGCGCCAGCAGCCAAGGGGCAGGGGCGGGCGAGACCCAGTACTTC.

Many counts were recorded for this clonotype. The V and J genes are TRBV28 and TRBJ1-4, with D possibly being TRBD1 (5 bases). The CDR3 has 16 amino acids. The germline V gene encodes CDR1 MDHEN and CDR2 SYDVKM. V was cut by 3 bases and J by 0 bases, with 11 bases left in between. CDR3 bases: TGTGCCAGCAGTTTGGCAGGGTCGCCAACTAATGAAAAACTGTTTTTT. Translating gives CASSLAGSPTNEKLFF.

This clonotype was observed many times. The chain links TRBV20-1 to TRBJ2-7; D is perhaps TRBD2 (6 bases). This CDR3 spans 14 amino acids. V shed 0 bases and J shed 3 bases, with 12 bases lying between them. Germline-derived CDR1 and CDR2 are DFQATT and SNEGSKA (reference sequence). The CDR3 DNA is TGCAGTGCTAGAGACCGTCGCGGGAACTACGAGCAGTACTTC. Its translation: CSARDRRGNYEQYF.

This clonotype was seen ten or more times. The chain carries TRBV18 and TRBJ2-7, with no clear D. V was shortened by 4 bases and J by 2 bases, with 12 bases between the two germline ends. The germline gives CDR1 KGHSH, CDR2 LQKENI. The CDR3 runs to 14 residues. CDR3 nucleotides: TGTGCCAGCTCACTCTCAAGTGCGACCTACGAGCAGTACTTC. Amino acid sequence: CASSLSSATYEQYF.

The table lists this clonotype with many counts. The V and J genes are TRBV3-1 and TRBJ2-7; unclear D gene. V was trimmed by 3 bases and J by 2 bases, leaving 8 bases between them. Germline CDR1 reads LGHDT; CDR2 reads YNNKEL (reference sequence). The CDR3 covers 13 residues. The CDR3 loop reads CASSHQDPYEQYF. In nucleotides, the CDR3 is TGTGCCAGCAGCCACCAAGACCCCTACGAGCAGTACTTC.

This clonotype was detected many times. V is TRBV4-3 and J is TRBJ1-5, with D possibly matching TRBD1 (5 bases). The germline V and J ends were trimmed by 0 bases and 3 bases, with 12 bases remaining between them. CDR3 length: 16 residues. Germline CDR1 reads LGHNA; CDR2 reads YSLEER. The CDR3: CASSQEVGDLNQPQHF. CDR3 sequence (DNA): TGCGCCAGCAGCCAAGAGGTCGGGGACCTCAATCAGCCCCAGCATTTT.